The text below deals with one TCR beta chain. Antigen: not known. The method was immunoSEQ multiplex PCR; TCRdb's version includes in-frame clones alone and lacks a portion of them. The sample contains around 2,000,000 clones, about 94% of which appear only once. The sample belongs to a study of shared clonotypes between healthy human individuals. Study background: CD8 memory received one plate per donor, CD8 naive two, CD4 memory three and CD4 naive three. The study, taken as a whole, reports: In a handful of donors, approximately 5% of naive CD4 clonotypes appeared in common. Generally, estimated richness proved larger in naive subsets than it did in memory subsets.

CD45RO negativity and positive selection for CCR7 defined naive CD8 cells, a population that excluded terminally differentiated effector memory CD45RA+ cells. Germline CDR1 is SGHTA and CDR2 is FQGNSA. This CDR3 spans 14 amino acids. V lost 5 bases, J lost 6 bases, and 15 bases lay in between. Sequences were obtained from naive CD8+ T cells sorted from blood. This TCR was recovered from a man aged 18 to 35 in good health. The chain joins TRBV7-2 to TRBJ2-3; D possibly corresponds to TRBD2 (5 bases). The CDR3 nucleotides read TGTGCCAGCAGCCCTTTAGTGGGAGTGGATACGCAGTATTTT. Translation gives CASSPLVGVDTQYF.